The 4 T cell receptor beta chains below were found in one sample sequenced in a study of blood T cell repertoires in COVID-19. The table came from immunoSEQ multiplex PCR; TCRdb's copy has only in-frame clones and leaves some out. The sample yields about 410,000 clones, 75% to 90% seen once. The sample taken for sequencing was peripheral blood. Receptor source: a woman in her twenties or thirties with active or convalescent COVID-19.

In its sample, this clone was seen a few times. V gene TRBV3-1 (or the pseudogene TRBV3-2) combines with J gene TRBJ2-7, with TRBD1 identical over 7 bases. Germline V gene lookup returns CDR1 LGHDT and CDR2 YNNKEL (reference sequence). After removal of 3 bases from V and 3 bases from J, the junction contained 2 bases not matched to a gene. CDR3 size: 13 residues. CDR3 bases: TGTGCCAGCAGCCATAACAGGGGCTACGAGCAGTACTTC. Its translation: CASSHNRGYEQYF.

This clone was seen only once. This rearrangement joins TRBV4-1 to TRBJ1-1; 7 bases line up with TRBD1. Germline lookup yields CDR1 MGHRA and CDR2 YSYEKL. Trimming took 2 bases from V and 3 from J; bases not matched to a gene: 3. The CDR3 consists of 14 residues. As DNA, the CDR3 is TGCGCCAGCAGCCAAACCAGGGGGTACACTGAAGCTTTCTTT. Translating it yields CASSQTRGYTEAFF.

The rearrangement links TRBV5-4 to TRBJ2-3; 9 bases are shared with TRBD2. After removal of 1 base from V and 4 bases from J, the junction contained 4 bases not matched to a gene. Germline V lookup: CDR1 SGHNT, CDR2 YYREEE (reference sequence). CDR3 length: 15 amino acids. CDR3 nucleotides: TGTGCCAGCAGCTTGTCGCGGGGGGGAGCAGATACGCAGTATTTT. Translating it yields CASSLSRGGADTQYF.

This clone occurred once. This chain links TRBV2 with TRBJ1-4, with D possibly TRBD1 on 6 matching bases. V was pared by 6 bases and J by 8 bases, with 13 bases between. CDR3 length: 13 amino acids. Germline CDR1 and CDR2: SNHLY and FYNNEI. CDR3 DNA sequence: TGTGCCAGCAGCCAACAGGGCGGCGAAAAACTGTTTTTT. Its translation is CASSQQGGEKLFF.